This T cell receptor (beta chain) was recovered during a study of blood T cells in healthy people across ages. Study at large: About one barcoded beta molecule per two T cells came from capture by template switching.

Primers used in a second PCR of about 6 to 11 cycles were a sample-barcoded 5' primer and a J-beta primer mix. Each TCR beta cDNA got a 12-nucleotide random molecular identifier. TCRdb reprocessed the 5' RACE reads via MiXCR and lists one record per CDR3 protein. The table shows around 1,100,000 distinct CDR3 sequences, with 35% to 40% occurring only once. Findings of the study overall: The CMV status of each donor remained undetermined, and this could have confounded shifts in expanded clonotypes. The recorded TCR beta diversity per million T cells decreased in a roughly linear manner with age.

This clonotype was seen a handful of times. The target antigen is unknown. Sequenced input: blood. The clonotype comes from a young man in good health.

CDR3 coding DNA: TGCAGTGCTAGAGATCTAGGGTACTACGAGCAGTACTTC. This translates into CSARDLGYYEQYF. The chain uses TRBV20-1 and TRBJ2-7, with D hard to call. This CDR3 region has 13 residues. The germline gives CDR1 DFQATT, CDR2 SNEGSKA (reference sequence). The V end lost 0 bases, the J end lost 3 bases, and 9 bases lay between the germline ends.